This T cell receptor (beta chain) stems from a study of human thymus T cells. Here immunoSEQ multiplex PCR was the method, and the copy in TCRdb shows in-frame clones only, minus some. The table lists tens of thousands of clones, approximately 95% of them singletons, with about 0.03% in the top ten. The CDR3 consists of 14 residues. Trimming shortened V by 2 bases and J by 5 bases, and 12 bases separated the two germline ends. CDR1 is SEHNR, CDR2 FQNEAQ, per germline (reference sequence). In corrective heart surgery, resections were taken, and these provided the thymus tissue. The chain links TRBV7-9 to TRBJ2-5; D ambiguous. The sequencing input was thymus tissue. This receptor was identified in a girl under two years old with a congenital heart defect but otherwise immunologically healthy. CDR3 DNA sequence: TGTGCCAGCAGCTTAAGGGCCGAGAGGGAGACCCAGTACTTC. Protein: CASSLRAERETQYF.